This T cell receptor (beta chain) was recorded in a study of blood T cell repertoires in COVID-19. Germline trimming cut 4 bases from V and 10 bases from J; bases unmatched to any gene: 12. Germline V gives CDR1 SGHRS, CDR2 YFSETQ. The CDR3 is 14 amino acids. Profiled with immunoSEQ multiplex PCR; TCRdb holds only in-frame clones, not every one. The repertoire includes about 48,000 clones, approximately 80% of them detected once, and around 20% sits in the top ten. This TCR came from a human donor with active or convalescent COVID-19. The donor label of this sample is uncertain. The chain employs TRBV5-1 and TRBJ2-5; TRBD1 matches at 8 bases. The sequenced sample was peripheral blood. In nucleotides, the CDR3 is TGCGCCAGCAGCGAAGACAGGGGCGGTAGGGACCAGTACTTC. This codes for CASSEDRGGRDQYF. The variable domain in full, with the rest retrieved from reference TRBV5-1 and TRBJ2-5, is KAGVTQTPRYLIKTRGQQVTLSCSPISGHRSVSWYQQTPGQGLQFLFEYFSETQRNKGNFPGRFSGRQFSNSRSEMNVSTLELGDSALYLCASSEDRGGRDQYFGPGTRLLVL.